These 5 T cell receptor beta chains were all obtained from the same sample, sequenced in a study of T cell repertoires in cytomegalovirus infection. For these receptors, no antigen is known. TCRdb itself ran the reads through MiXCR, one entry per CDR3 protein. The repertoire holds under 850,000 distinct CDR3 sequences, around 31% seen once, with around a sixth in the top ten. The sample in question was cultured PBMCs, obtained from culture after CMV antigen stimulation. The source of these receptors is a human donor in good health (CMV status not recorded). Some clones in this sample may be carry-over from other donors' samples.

CDR3: CASSLGFGAENIQYF. The CDR3 nucleotides are TGTGCCAGCAGCTTAGGTTTCGGGGCCGAGAACATTCAGTACTTC. The chain employs TRBV11-2 and TRBJ2-4, with D perhaps matching TRBD1 or TRBD2 (5 bases each). The germline CDR1 and CDR2 sequences are SGHAT and FQNNGV. V shed 1 base and J shed 7 bases, with 14 bases lying between them. CDR3 length equals 15 residues.

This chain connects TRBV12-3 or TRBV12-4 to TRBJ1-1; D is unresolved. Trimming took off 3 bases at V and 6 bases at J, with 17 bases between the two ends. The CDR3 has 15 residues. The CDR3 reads CASSFRAANRPEAFF. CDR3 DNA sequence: TGTGCCAGCAGTTTTCGGGCAGCTAATAGGCCTGAAGCTTTCTTT.

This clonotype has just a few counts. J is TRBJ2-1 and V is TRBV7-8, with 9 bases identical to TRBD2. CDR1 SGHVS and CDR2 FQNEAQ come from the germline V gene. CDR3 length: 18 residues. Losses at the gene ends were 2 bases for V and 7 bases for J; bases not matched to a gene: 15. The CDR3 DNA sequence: TGTGCCAGCAGCTTAAAGGGGGGGTATCGGACTAGCGTGAATGAGCAGTTCTTC. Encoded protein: CASSLKGGYRTSVNEQFF.

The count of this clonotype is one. CDR3 sequence (DNA): TGTGCCAGCAGGGACAGGGTGGGGTACAATGAGCAGTTCTTC. Amino acid sequence: CASRDRVGYNEQFF. The chain is built from TRBV12-3 or TRBV12-4 and TRBJ2-1, with 8 positions matching TRBD1. CDR3 length: 14 amino acids. Trimming took 6 bases from V and 4 from J; bases not matched to a gene: 5.

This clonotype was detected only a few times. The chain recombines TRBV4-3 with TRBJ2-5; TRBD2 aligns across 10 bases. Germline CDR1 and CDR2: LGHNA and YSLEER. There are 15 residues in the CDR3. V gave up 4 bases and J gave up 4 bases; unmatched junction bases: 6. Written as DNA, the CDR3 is TGCGCCAGCAGCCCAAGCCGGACTAGCGGAGAGACCCAGTACTTC. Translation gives CASSPSRTSGETQYF.